This T cell receptor (beta chain) is from a study of blood T cell repertoires in COVID-19. CDR3 length: 17 residues. The germline V and J ends were trimmed by 9 bases and 0 bases, with 18 bases remaining between them. Per germline, CDR1 SNHLY and CDR2 FYNNEI. The method was immunoSEQ multiplex PCR; TCRdb's version includes in-frame clones alone and lacks a portion of them. Counted here are some 80,000 clones, more than 60% occurring once; the ten biggest clones make up 15% to 20%. The clonotype originates from a woman older than 75 with active or convalescent COVID-19. The sequencing input was peripheral blood. This chain joins TRBV2 and TRBJ1-6, with a possible D match to TRBD1 (6 bases). In DNA form, the CDR3 reads TGTGCCAGTAGGGGGGGTGTAGGGAGCTCCTATAATTCACCCCTCCACTTT. Protein product: CASRGGVGSSYNSPLHF.